Each of the 17 T cell receptor beta chains below was sequenced from the same sample in a study of control samples from healthy donors and cancer patients. Here immunoSEQ multiplex PCR was the method, and the copy in TCRdb shows in-frame clones only, minus some. Of 100,000 to 150,000 clones listed, approximately 90% were seen once; the top ten hold more than 6.5%. The sequenced sample was blood. Source of these receptors: a man aged 18 to 35 in good health.

The chain couples TRBV5-1 to TRBJ1-2; 10 bases align to TRBD1. The CDR3 is 15 amino acids. CDR1 is SGHRS and CDR2 is YFSETQ in the germline V gene. V lost 2 bases to trimming and J lost 3 bases; unmatched junction nucleotides: 4. The CDR3 coding sequence is TGCGCCAGCAGCTTACGGACAGGGGGGGACTATGGCTACACCTTC. It codes for CASSLRTGGDYGYTF.

This clone appeared a single time. This rearrangement joins TRBV5-1 to TRBJ1-1; 8 nucleotides align to TRBD1. The CDR3 covers 16 residues. Germline lookup yields CDR1 SGHRS and CDR2 YFSETQ. With V trimmed by 2 bases and J by 0 bases, 6 bases remained unmatched. CDR3 nucleotide sequence: TGCGCCAGCAGCTTAGGACAGGGTATGATGAACACTGAAGCTTTCTTT. The encoded protein is CASSLGQGMMNTEAFF.

This clone was counted a single time. V and J are TRBV5-1 and TRBJ2-3; D perhaps matches TRBD1 (6 bases). CDR1 and CDR2 from the germline V gene are SGHRS and YFSETQ. The CDR3 is made up of 14 amino acids. Trimming cost V 4 bases and J 3 bases, with 12 bases left between them. The CDR3 loop is CASSLAGQTDTQYF. In DNA, the CDR3 is TGCGCCAGCAGCCTCGCCGGACAGACAGATACGCAGTATTTT.

The rearrangement links TRBV3-1 (or the pseudogene TRBV3-2) to TRBJ2-2; 9 bases align to TRBD1. J lost 4 bases, V lost 2 bases, and 2 bases had no gene match. Germline lookup yields CDR1 LGHDT and CDR2 YNNKEL (reference sequence). CDR3 length equals 15 residues. Here the CDR3 DNA reads TGTGCCAGCAGCCAAACAGGGGGCAGCACCGGGGAGCTGTTTTTT. It translates to CASSQTGGSTGELFF.

This chain connects TRBV5-4 to TRBJ1-2, with D unresolved. The CDR3 runs 16 residues. V was clipped by 3 bases and J by 0 bases, with 15 bases between them. Germline CDR1 and CDR2: SGHNT and YYREEE (reference sequence). CDR3 in amino acids: CASSYRLSPSNYGYTF. The CDR3 coding sequence is TGTGCCAGCAGCTACCGACTCTCGCCTTCTAACTATGGCTACACCTTC.

The V and J genes are TRBV2 and TRBJ1-3; possibly TRBD1 for D (6 bases). Trimming shortened V by 2 bases and J by 2 bases, and 10 bases separated the two germline ends. Germline V gene sequence: CDR1 SNHLY, CDR2 FYNNEI. The CDR3 runs to 15 residues. CDR3 in DNA: TGTGCCAGCAGTGAACAGGGGAGAACTGGAAACACCATATATTTT. Translated: CASSEQGRTGNTIYF.

This rearrangement joins TRBV5-1 to TRBJ2-7; 10 bases fit TRBD1. CDR3 length: 14 residues. Germline CDR1 SGHRS, CDR2 YFSETQ. V was clipped by 4 bases and J by 7 bases; unmatched bases: 8. The CDR3 DNA reads as TGCGCCAGCAGCCCCGGGACAGGGGCTGGGGAGCAGTACTTC. Protein: CASSPGTGAGEQYF. The full variable domain, rest sourced from reference TRBV5-1 and TRBJ2-7, is KAGVTQTPRYLIKTRGQQVTLSCSPISGHRSVSWYQQTPGQGLQFLFEYFSETQRNKGNFPGRFSGRQFSNSRSEMNVSTLELGDSALYLCASSPGTGAGEQYFGPGTRLTVT.

About this clone: Other DNA sequences in the sample encode the same CDR3. V gene TRBV5-1 combines with J gene TRBJ1-2; D unclear. CDR3 length equals 13 residues. The ends were cut back, 0 bases at V and 2 bases at J, with 5 bases in the middle. The V gene's germline CDR1 is SGHRS and CDR2 YFSETQ. CDR3 in amino acids: CASSLEGNYGYTF. In DNA, the CDR3 is TGCGCCAGCAGCTTGGAAGGCAACTATGGCTACACCTTC.

The V and J genes are TRBV30 and TRBJ1-1; no definite D call. The CDR3 is 13 residues long. V shed 3 bases and J shed 4 bases, with 12 bases lying between them. Germline CDR1 and CDR2: GTSNPN and SVGIG (reference sequence). The DNA of the CDR3 is TGTGCCTGGAGCGGATCGGGATTCACTGAAGCTTTCTTT. It is translated as CAWSGSGFTEAFF.

The chain employs TRBV5-1 and TRBJ2-1; D not certain. The CDR3 is made up of 15 amino acids. V was shortened by 1 base and J by 6 bases, with 14 bases between the two germline ends. Germline V gives CDR1 SGHRS, CDR2 YFSETQ. The CDR3 spells CASSLPRDTSNEQFF. The CDR3 DNA follows: TGCGCCAGCAGCTTGCCTAGGGATACGTCCAATGAGCAGTTCTTC.

The rearrangement joins TRBV11-2 to TRBJ2-5; tentative D call: TRBD2 (8 bases). CDR1 is SGHAT, CDR2 FQNNGV, per germline. The V and J ends lost 7 bases and 2 bases respectively, with 23 bases between them. The CDR3 length is 17 residues. CDR3 coding DNA: TGTGCCAGCATCTCTAGGGGGCTACTAGCGGAACAAGAGACCCAGTACTTC. Amino acid sequence: CASISRGLLAEQETQYF.

Only one count was recorded for this clone. CDR3 DNA sequence: TGTGCCAGTAGTGGGACACGCAATTCACCCCTCCACTTT. Encoded protein: CASSGTRNSPLHF. V gene TRBV19 combines with J gene TRBJ1-6, with D perhaps matching TRBD1 (6 bases). V dropped 5 bases and J dropped 7 bases, with 9 bases sitting between them. Germline CDR1 and CDR2: LNHDA and SQIVND (reference sequence). CDR3 size: 13 residues.

The chain has TRBV3-1 (or the pseudogene TRBV3-2) and TRBJ1-2, with 8 positions matching TRBD1. The CDR3 is made up of 17 amino acids. Germline trimming cut 1 base from V and 6 bases from J; bases unmatched to any gene: 13. Germline V gene sequence: CDR1 LGHDT, CDR2 YNNKEL (reference sequence). This CDR3 reads CASSQGAGWTGSDGYTF. In DNA, the CDR3 is TGTGCCAGCAGCCAAGGCGCCGGCTGGACAGGGAGTGATGGCTACACCTTC.

V usage is TRBV6-5 and J usage is TRBJ1-1; TRBD1 might be the D (6 bases). Germline-derived CDR1 and CDR2 are MNHEY and SVGAGI. This CDR3 has 14 amino acids. Trimming took off 6 bases at V and 1 base at J, with 12 bases between the two ends. The DNA for the CDR3 is TGTGCCAGCAGACTGGGGGCAGGGAACACTGAAGCTTTCTTT. Amino acid sequence: CASRLGAGNTEAFF.

V and J are TRBV3-1 (or the pseudogene TRBV3-2) and TRBJ1-5, with D unresolved. V lost 0 bases, J lost 8 bases, and 8 bases lay in between. The CDR3 is 13 amino acids. Germline V lookup: CDR1 LGHDT, CDR2 YNNKEL (reference sequence). The CDR3 coding sequence is TGTGCCAGCAGCCAAGACGAAGGTGAGCCCCAGCATTTT. Translated: CASSQDEGEPQHF.

The chain recombines TRBV30 with TRBJ2-4; tentative D call: TRBD1 (6 bases). Trimming pared 3 bases from V and 0 bases from J, leaving 21 bases between. In germline, CDR1 is GTSNPN, CDR2 SVGIG (reference sequence). CDR3 length: 18 residues. DNA of the CDR3: TGTGCCTGGAGCGGAGACAGGTCCACTGTATTAGCCAAAAACATTCAGTACTTC. Translated: CAWSGDRSTVLAKNIQYF.

This clone was recorded once. The rearrangement joins TRBV5-1 to TRBJ2-7; D gene ambiguous. V was shortened by 0 bases and J by 5 bases, with 6 bases between the two germline ends. Per germline, CDR1 SGHRS and CDR2 YFSETQ. The CDR3 runs 12 residues. In DNA form, the CDR3 reads TGCGCCAGCAGCTTGGGGGTCGACGAGCAGTACTTC. Amino acid sequence: CASSLGVDEQYF.